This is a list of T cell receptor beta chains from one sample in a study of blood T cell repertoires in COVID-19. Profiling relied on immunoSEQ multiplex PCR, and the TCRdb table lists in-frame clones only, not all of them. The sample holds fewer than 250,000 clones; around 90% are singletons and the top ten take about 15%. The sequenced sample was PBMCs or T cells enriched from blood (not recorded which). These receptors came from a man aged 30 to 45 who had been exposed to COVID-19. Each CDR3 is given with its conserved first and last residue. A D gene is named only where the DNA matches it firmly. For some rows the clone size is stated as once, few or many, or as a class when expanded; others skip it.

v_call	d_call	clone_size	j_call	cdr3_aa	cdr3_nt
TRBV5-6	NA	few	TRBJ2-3	CASSLGGVTDTQYF	TGTGCCAGCAGCTTGGGGGGCGTCACAGATACGCAGTATTTT
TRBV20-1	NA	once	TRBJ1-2	CSASLGSTGSGYTF	TGCAGTGCTAGTTTGGGCTCAACGGGAAGCGGCTACACCTTC
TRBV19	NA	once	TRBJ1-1	CASSREGGITEAFF	TGTGCCAGTAGTAGGGAGGGCGGGATCACTGAAGCTTTCTTT
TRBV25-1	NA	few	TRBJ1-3	CASSERGLISGNTIYF	TGTGCCAGCAGTGAGCGGGGTTTAATTTCTGGAAACACCATATATTTT
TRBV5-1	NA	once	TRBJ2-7	CASSPTGPTYEQYF	TGCGCCAGCTCCCCAACAGGGCCCACCTACGAGCAGTACTTC
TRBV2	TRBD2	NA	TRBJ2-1	CASSGYIAGVSYNEQFF	TGTGCCAGCAGTGGATACATAGCGGGGGTCTCCTACAATGAGCAGTTCTTC
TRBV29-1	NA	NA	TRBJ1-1	CMGGERDTEAFF	TGCATGGGGGGGGAAAGGGACACTGAAGCTTTCTTT
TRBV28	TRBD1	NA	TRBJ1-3	CASRGRQGVLSGNTIYF	TGTGCCAGCAGGGGACGACAGGGTGTACTTTCTGGAAACACCATATATTTT
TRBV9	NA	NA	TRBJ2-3	CASSVDSSPPDTQYF	TGTGCCAGCAGCGTAGACTCTAGCCCCCCAGATACGCAGTATTTT
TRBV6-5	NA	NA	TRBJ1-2	CASSYVGAGSYGYTF	TGTGCCAGCAGTTACGTCGGCGCGGGGTCTTATGGCTACACCTTC
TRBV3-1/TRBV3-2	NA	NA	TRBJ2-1	CASSQRTRRLHPYNEQFF	TGTGCCAGCAGCCAGCGTACCCGGAGGCTCCACCCGTACAATGAGCAGTTCTTC
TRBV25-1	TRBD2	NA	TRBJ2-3	CATASGGYTDTQYF	TGTGCCACCGCTAGCGGGGGGTATACAGATACGCAGTATTTT
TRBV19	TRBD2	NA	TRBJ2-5	CASSTGGETQYF	TGTGCCAGTAGTACGGGGGGAGAGACCCAGTACTTC
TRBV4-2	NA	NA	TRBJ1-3	CASSQDPGGYGNTIYF	TGTGCCAGCAGCCAAGATCCCGGGGGATACGGAAACACCATATATTTT
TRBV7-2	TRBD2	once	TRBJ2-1	CASSMTSRSRDEQFF	TGTGCCAGCAGCATGACTAGCAGAAGCCGCGATGAGCAGTTCTTC
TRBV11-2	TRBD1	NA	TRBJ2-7	CASSLFSPDRGLRDEQYF	TGTGCCAGCAGCTTGTTTTCGCCCGACAGGGGTCTTAGAGACGAGCAGTACTTC
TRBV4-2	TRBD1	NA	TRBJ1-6	CASSRDRGGDSPLHF	TGTGCCAGCAGCCGGGACAGGGGTGGGGATTCACCCCTCCACTTT
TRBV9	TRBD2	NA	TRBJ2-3	CASSARPRGGADTQYF	TGTGCCAGCAGCGCCCGACCTCGGGGGGGGGCAGATACGCAGTATTTT
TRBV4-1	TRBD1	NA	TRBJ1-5	CASSLQGRDRGGQPQHF	TGCGCCAGCAGCCTCCAAGGCCGGGACAGGGGCGGGCAGCCCCAGCATTTT
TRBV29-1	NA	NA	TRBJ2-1	CSVQRTAYNEQFF	TGCAGCGTTCAAAGGACAGCATACAATGAGCAGTTCTTC
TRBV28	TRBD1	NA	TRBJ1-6	CASSSTGINSPLHF	TGTGCCAGCAGTTCGACAGGGATCAATTCACCCCTCCACTTT
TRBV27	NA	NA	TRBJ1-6	CASSTTSGNNSPLHF	TGTGCCAGCAGTACGACCTCAGGGAATAATTCACCCCTCCACTTT
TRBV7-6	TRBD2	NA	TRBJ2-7	CASSLGGLPNYEQYF	TGTGCCAGCAGCTTGGGGGGACTACCGAACTACGAGCAGTACTTC
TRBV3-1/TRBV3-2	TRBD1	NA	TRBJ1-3	CASSQEGQVDGNTIYF	TGTGCCAGCAGCCAAGAGGGACAGGTCGACGGAAACACCATATATTTT
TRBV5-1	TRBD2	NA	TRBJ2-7	CASSLAGTTPYEQYF	TGCGCCAGCAGCTTGGCCGGGACTACCCCCTACGAGCAGTACTTC
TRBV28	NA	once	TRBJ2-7	CASSSPKLSYEQYF	TGTGCCAGCAGTTCCCCGAAGCTTTCCTACGAGCAGTACTTC
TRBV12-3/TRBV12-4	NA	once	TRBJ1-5	CASSLAGAAQHF	TGTGCCAGCAGTTTAGCGGGGGCGGCCCAGCATTTT
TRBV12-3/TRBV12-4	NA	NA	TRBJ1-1	CASSKGVATEAFF	TGTGCCAGCAGTAAGGGGGTTGCAACTGAAGCTTTCTTT
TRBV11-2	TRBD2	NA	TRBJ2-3	CASSPWGGDTDTQYF	TGTGCCAGCAGCCCCTGGGGGGGGGACACAGATACGCAGTATTTT
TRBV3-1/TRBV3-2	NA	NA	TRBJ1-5	CASSQDQRMQPQHF	TGTGCCAGCAGCCAAGACCAGAGGATGCAGCCCCAGCATTTT
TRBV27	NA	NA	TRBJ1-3	CASKLNSGEWATIYF	TGTGCCAGCAAGCTTAACTCAGGGGAGTGGGCCACCATATATTTT
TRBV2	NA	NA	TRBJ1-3	CASSARTQGNTIYF	TGTGCCAGCAGTGCCCGAACACAAGGAAACACCATATATTTT
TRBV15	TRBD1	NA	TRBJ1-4	CATSRDEGAGVNEKLFF	TGTGCCACCAGCAGAGATGAGGGGGCAGGAGTGAATGAAAAACTGTTTTTT
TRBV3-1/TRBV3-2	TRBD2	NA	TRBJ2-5	CASSPILAGGRETQYF	TGTGCCAGCAGCCCCATCTTAGCGGGGGGTCGAGAGACCCAGTACTTC
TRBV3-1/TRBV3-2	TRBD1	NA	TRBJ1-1	CASSRGQGLTEAFF	TGTGCCAGCAGCCGCGGACAGGGGCTCACTGAAGCTTTCTTT
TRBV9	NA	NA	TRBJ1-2	CASSAPGGYGYTF	TGTGCCAGCAGTGCACCGGGGGGATATGGCTACACCTTC
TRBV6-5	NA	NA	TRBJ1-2	CASSNRGGGYTF	TGTGCCAGCAGCAATCGAGGCGGAGGCTACACCTTC
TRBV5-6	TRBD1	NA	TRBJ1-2	CASSSTGVGYGYTF	TGTGCCAGCAGCTCGACAGGGGTGGGCTATGGCTACACCTTC
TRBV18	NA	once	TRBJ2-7	CVSSPPGSYYEQYF	TGTGTCAGCTCACCACCGGGGAGTTACTACGAGCAGTACTTC
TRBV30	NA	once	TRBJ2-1	CAWRSQGRMFNEQFF	TGTGCCTGGAGGTCCCAGGGGCGGATGTTCAATGAGCAGTTCTTC
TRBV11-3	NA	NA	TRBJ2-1	CASSSSHRYPYNEQFF	TGTGCCAGCAGCTCCTCGCATCGCTACCCCTACAATGAGCAGTTCTTC
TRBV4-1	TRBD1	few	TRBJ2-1	CASSYGTGDDNEQFF	TGCGCCAGCAGCTACGGGACAGGGGACGACAATGAGCAGTTCTTC
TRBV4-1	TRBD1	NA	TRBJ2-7	CASSQPGTAYEQYF	TGCGCCAGCAGCCAGCCCGGGACAGCTTACGAGCAGTACTTC
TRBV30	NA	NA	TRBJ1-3	CAWISNHRVSSGNTIYF	TGTGCCTGGATTTCAAACCACAGGGTCTCTTCTGGAAACACCATATATTTT
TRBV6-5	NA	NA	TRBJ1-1	CASSLRRNTEAFF	TGTGCCAGCAGCCTTAGGAGGAACACTGAAGCTTTCTTT
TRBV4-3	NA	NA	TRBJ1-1	CASSQDGRGILEAFF	TGCGCCAGCAGCCAAGATGGTAGGGGGATTTTAGAGGCTTTCTTT
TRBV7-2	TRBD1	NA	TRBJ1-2	CASSLVGQGPVSGYTF	TGTGCCAGCAGCTTAGTTGGACAGGGGCCAGTCAGTGGCTACACCTTC
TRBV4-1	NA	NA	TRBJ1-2	CASSQGHGGTNYGYTF	TGCGCCAGCAGCCAAGGGCACGGGGGTACGAACTATGGCTACACCTTC
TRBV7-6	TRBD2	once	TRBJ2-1	CASSQRWGGGPYNEQFF	TGTGCCAGCAGTCAAAGGTGGGGCGGGGGGCCGTACAATGAGCAGTTCTTC
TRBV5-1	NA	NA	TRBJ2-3	CASRSGTGTDTQYF	TGCGCCAGCAGGTCGGGAACTGGCACAGATACGCAGTATTTT
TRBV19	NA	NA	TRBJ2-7	CASSLREAGTYEQYF	TGTGCCAGTAGTTTAAGGGAGGCTGGAACCTACGAGCAGTACTTC
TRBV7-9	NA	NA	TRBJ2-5	CASKGVGFETQYF	TGTGCCAGCAAGGGGGTTGGGTTCGAGACCCAGTACTTC
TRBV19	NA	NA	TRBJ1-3	CASTGVHGNTIYF	TGTGCCAGTACAGGGGTCCATGGAAACACCATATATTTT
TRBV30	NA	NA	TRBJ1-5	CAWNSGNQPQHF	TGTGCCTGGAATTCGGGCAATCAGCCCCAGCATTTT